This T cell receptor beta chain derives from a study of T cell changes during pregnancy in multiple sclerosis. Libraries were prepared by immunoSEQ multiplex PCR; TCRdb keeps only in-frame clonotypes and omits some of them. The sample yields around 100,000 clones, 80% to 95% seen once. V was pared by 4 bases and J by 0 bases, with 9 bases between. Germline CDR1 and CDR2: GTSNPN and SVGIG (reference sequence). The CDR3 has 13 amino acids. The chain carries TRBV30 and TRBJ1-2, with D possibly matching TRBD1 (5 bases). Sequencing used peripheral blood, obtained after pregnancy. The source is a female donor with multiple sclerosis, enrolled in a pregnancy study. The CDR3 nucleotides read TGTGCCTGGACCTCGGGGGCTAACTATGGCTACACCTTC. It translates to CAWTSGANYGYTF.